These 5 T cell receptor beta chains were all obtained from the same sample, sequenced in a study of blood T cell repertoires in COVID-19. The method was immunoSEQ multiplex PCR; TCRdb's version includes in-frame clones alone and lacks a portion of them. The table has about 30,000 clones, around 90% seen once; the top ten hold about 10%. The sequenced material came from peripheral blood. These receptor sequences come from a human donor in a cohort sampled during active COVID-19.

The rearrangement uses TRBV6-5 and TRBJ2-5; 11 positions agree with TRBD2. V gave up 7 bases and J gave up 7 bases; unmatched junction bases: 5. The CDR3 is 13 residues long. Germline V gene sequence: CDR1 MNHEY, CDR2 SVGAGI. The CDR3 sequence: CASTLAGEGTQYF. CDR3 coding DNA: TGTGCCAGCACACTAGCGGGGGAAGGGACCCAGTACTTC.

The DNA of the CDR3 is TGTGCCAGCAGCCCGAGGACAGGGGTAACGGGAAACACCATATATTTT. Encoded protein: CASSPRTGVTGNTIYF. The rearrangement uses TRBV7-9 and TRBJ1-3; 9 bases are a match to TRBD1. Germline values: CDR1 SEHNR, CDR2 FQNEAQ (reference sequence). V trimming: 5 bases; J trimming: 4 bases; junction bases outside the gene matches: 9. This CDR3 spans 16 amino acids.

This clone was found once. The rearrangement uses TRBV19 and TRBJ1-1; weak D call: TRBD1 (5 bases). The length of the CDR3 is 14 residues. Germline assignment: CDR1 LNHDA and CDR2 SQIVND (reference sequence). Between the trimmed V and J ends, which lost 7 bases and 3 bases, there was a span of 15 bases. This CDR3 is CASIGLGPYTEAFF. The CDR3 nucleotides read TGTGCCAGTATTGGTCTGGGGCCGTACACTGAAGCTTTCTTT.

The chain carries TRBV2 and TRBJ2-7; TRBD1 aligns across 9 bases. Germline V gene sequence: CDR1 SNHLY, CDR2 FYNNEI. Losses at the gene ends were 8 bases for V and 0 bases for J; bases not matched to a gene: 8. The CDR3 length is 15 residues. The CDR3 nucleotides are TGTGCCAGCTCATCCGGGACAGGGCTCTCCTACGAGCAGTACTTC. It translates to CASSSGTGLSYEQYF. Based on the CDR3 plus reference TRBV2 and TRBJ2-7, the full variable domain is EPEVTQTPSHQVTQMGQEVILRCVPISNHLYFYWYRQILGQKVEFLVSFYNNEISEKSEIFDDQFSVERPDGSNFTLKIRSTKLEDSAMYFCASSSGTGLSYEQYFGPGTRLTVT.

This chain connects TRBV5-1 to TRBJ1-4, with D maybe TRBD1 (6 bases). CDR1 and CDR2 from the germline V gene are SGHRS and YFSETQ. CDR3 length equals 14 residues. Trimming shortened V by 5 bases and J by 2 bases, and 10 bases separated the two germline ends. CDR3 nucleotide sequence: TGCGCCAGCAGTCCGCAGGGGACTAATGAAAAACTGTTTTTT. It is translated as CASSPQGTNEKLFF.